This entry features one T cell receptor (beta chain) sequence. The antigen remains undetermined. TCR beta CDR3 sequences were amplified from RNA transcripts. TCR CDR3 regions were first amplified by RT-PCR with HTBI primers. In TCRdb, the multiplex PCR reads were re-called with MiXCR into one record per CDR3 protein. The sample has hundreds of thousands of distinct CDR3 sequences, around 13% seen once. This record comes from a study of T cells in Graves' hyperthyroidism and ophthalmopathy. Study-level results: Blood held most thyroid clonotypes expanded above 0.001 frequency. Ophthalmopathy cases were set apart from stable hyperthyroidism by a 13 V-J model.

Patients showing uncontrolled infection, other autoimmune disease, pregnancy or lactation were ineligible. Clinical symptoms, serum thyroxine and TRAb, thyroid ultrasound and orbital computed tomography together formed the diagnostic basis. The CDR3 contains 11 residues. In germline, CDR1 is MNHEY, CDR2 SMNVEV (reference sequence). V lost 8 bases to trimming and J lost 4 bases, with 8 bases between them. The TCR was taken from a woman aged 18-35 years with Graves' hyperthyroidism. This chain connects TRBV27 to TRBJ1-2; D is undetermined. Sequenced: blood. This CDR3 reads CASGKIYGYTF. The CDR3 DNA is TGTGCCAGCGGGAAAATCTATGGCTACACCTTC.